The source of this T cell receptor (beta chain) is a study of T-cell memory formation after mild COVID-19. In its sample, this clonotype was seen a few times. Its antigen remains unidentified. Deletions cut 4 bases from V and 3 bases from J, with 15 bases between. The length of the CDR3 is 15 residues. CDR1 and CDR2 from the germline V gene are SGHTA and FQGNSA. Study outcomes and limitations: Clones contracting day 15 to 85 were balanced CD4/CD8; later expanders leaned CD4+. Clonal second-wave expansions that peaked on day 37 had unconfirmed SARS-CoV-2 specificity. Clones which contracted sat mainly in CM and EM if CD4+, and in EMRA if CD8+.

Each CDR3 protein is one row after TCRdb ran MiXCR on the 5' RACE reads. This table holds 280,000 or so distinct CDR3 sequences, 18% found once. The receptor comes from a man younger than 30 who had mild COVID-19 (a few samples of this study predate the infection). Cell type and time point are not known. The chain links TRBV7-2 to TRBJ2-5; a weak D match, TRBD1 (6 bases). Input material: PBMCs or a T cell subset sorted from them (not recorded which). Here the CDR3 reads CASSSTGLGKETQYF. CDR3 nucleotide sequence: TGTGCCAGCAGCTCCACAGGGTTGGGGAAAGAGACCCAGTACTTC. The entire variable domain, with the rest obtained from reference TRBV7-2 and TRBJ2-5, is as follows: GAGVSQSPSNKVTEKGKDVELRCDPISGHTALYWYRQSLGQGLEFLIYFQGNSAPDKSGLPSDRFSAERTGGSVSTLTIQRTQQEDSAVYLCASSSTGLGKETQYFGPGTRLLVL.